This T cell receptor (beta chain) was found in a study of T cell changes during pregnancy in multiple sclerosis. Data came from immunoSEQ multiplex PCR; TCRdb stores just in-frame clones and leaves some out. The table has about 67,000 clones, more than 85% seen once; the top ten hold approximately 2.4%. This TCR came from a female donor with multiple sclerosis, enrolled in a pregnancy study. Material: peripheral blood, obtained in the first trimester of pregnancy.

The CDR3 nucleotides are TGTGCCAGCAGCTCATTCCGGGACAGATATCAGCCCCAGCATTTT. It encodes CASSSFRDRYQPQHF. The chain employs TRBV5-8 and TRBJ1-5, with 7 bases identical to TRBD1. With 3 bases clipped from V and 5 bases from J, the junction kept 8 bases outside the gene matches. Germline CDR1 and CDR2: SGHTS and YDEGEE. The length of the CDR3 is 15 residues.